This T cell receptor (beta chain) was retrieved from a study of shared clonotypes between healthy human individuals. The study, taken as a whole, reports: Between a handful of donors, naive CD4 clonotypes were shared at a level of around 4.9%.

Selected positively for CCR7 and CD45RO-negative, naive CD8 cells excluded terminally differentiated effector memory CD45RA+ cells. All donors qualified as healthy HIV-negative adults and had experienced no recent acute infections or vaccinations. Each subset's genomic DNA was shared equally among a number of immunoSEQ plates. Generated by immunoSEQ multiplex PCR, the TCRdb table keeps only in-frame clones and is missing some. The data contain some 2.1 million clones, approximately 94% of them seen just once; the ten biggest clones take up 1.1%. About this clone itself: Its antigen is not identified.

The clonotype originates from a young man in good health. Sequenced input: naive CD8+ T cells sorted from blood.

The CDR3 sequence: CASSQEGTGRTDTQYF. CDR3 DNA: TGCGCCAGCAGCCAAGAAGGTACAGGGAGGACAGATACGCAGTATTTT. The V and J genes are TRBV4-1 and TRBJ2-3, with D possibly being TRBD1 or TRBD2 (6 bases each). V shed 0 bases and J shed 3 bases, with 13 bases lying between them. This CDR3 contains 16 residues. Germline V gene data show CDR1 as MGHRA and CDR2 as YSYEKL.